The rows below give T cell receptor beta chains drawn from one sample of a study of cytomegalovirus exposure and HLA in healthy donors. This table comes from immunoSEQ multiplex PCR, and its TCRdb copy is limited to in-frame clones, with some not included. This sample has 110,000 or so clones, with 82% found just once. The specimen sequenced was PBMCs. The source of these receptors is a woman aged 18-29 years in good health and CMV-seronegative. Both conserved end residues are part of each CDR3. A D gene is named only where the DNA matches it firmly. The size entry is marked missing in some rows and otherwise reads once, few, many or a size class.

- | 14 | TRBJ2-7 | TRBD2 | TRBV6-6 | CASSWTASGDEQYF | TGTGCCAGCAGTTGGACCGCTAGCGGGGACGAGCAGTACTTC
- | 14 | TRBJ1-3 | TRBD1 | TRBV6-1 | CATDRVISGNTIYF | TGTGCCACGGACAGGGTCATCTCTGGAAACACCATATATTTT
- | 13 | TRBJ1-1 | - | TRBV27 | CASSLTRGGEAFF | TGTGCCAGCAGTTTAACAAGGGGAGGTGAAGCTTTCTTT
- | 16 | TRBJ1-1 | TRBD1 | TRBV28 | CASSFPTGGAFTEAFF | TGTGCCAGCAGTTTCCCTACAGGGGGCGCTTTCACTGAAGCTTTCTTT
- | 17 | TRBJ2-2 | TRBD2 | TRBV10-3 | CAISVGSGRAGTGELFF | TGTGCCATCAGTGTAGGTAGCGGGAGGGCCGGCACCGGGGAGCTGTTTTTT
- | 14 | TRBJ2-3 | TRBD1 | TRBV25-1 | CASRGGVSTDTQYF | TGTGCCAGCAGAGGGGGCGTGAGCACAGATACGCAGTATTTT
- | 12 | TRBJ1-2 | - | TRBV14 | CASSQDYYGYTF | TGTGCCAGCAGCCAGGACTACTATGGCTACACCTTC
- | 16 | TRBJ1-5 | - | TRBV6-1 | CASSVYRETSNQPQHF | TGTGCCAGCAGTGTATACAGGGAAACTAGCAATCAGCCCCAGCATTTT
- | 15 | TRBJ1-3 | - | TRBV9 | CASSNMGGSGNTIYF | TGTGCCAGCAGCAACATGGGGGGCTCTGGAAACACCATATATTTT
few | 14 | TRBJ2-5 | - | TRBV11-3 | CASSFGGSKETQYF | TGTGCCAGCAGCTTTGGGGGGAGTAAGGAGACCCAGTACTTC
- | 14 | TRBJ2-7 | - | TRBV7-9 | CASSLGAGDYEQYF | TGTGCCAGCAGCTTGGGGGCAGGGGACTACGAGCAGTACTTC
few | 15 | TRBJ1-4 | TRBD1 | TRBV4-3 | CASSQQDRGEEKLFF | TGCGCCAGCAGCCAACAGGACAGGGGTGAAGAAAAACTGTTTTTT
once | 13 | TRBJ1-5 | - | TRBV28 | CAISTGSNQPQHF | TGTGCCATCTCGACAGGTAGCAATCAGCCCCAGCATTTT
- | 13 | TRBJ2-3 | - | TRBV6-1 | CASSGWGTDTQYF | TGTGCCAGCTCGGGATGGGGCACAGATACGCAGTATTTT
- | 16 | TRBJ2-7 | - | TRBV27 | CASSLSGGKSAYEQYF | TGTGCCAGCAGTTTATCGGGGGGAAAAAGCGCCTACGAGCAGTACTTC